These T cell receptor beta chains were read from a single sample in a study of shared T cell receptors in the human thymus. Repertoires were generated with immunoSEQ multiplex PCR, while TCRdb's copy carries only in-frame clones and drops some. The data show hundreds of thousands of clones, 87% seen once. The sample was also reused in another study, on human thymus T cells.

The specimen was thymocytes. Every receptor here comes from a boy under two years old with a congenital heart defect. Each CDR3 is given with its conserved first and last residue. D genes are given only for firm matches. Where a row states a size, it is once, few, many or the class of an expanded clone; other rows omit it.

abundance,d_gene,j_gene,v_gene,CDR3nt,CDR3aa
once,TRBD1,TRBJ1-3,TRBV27,TGTGCCAGCAGGAAACAGGGGGATAGTGGAAACACCATATATTTT,CASRKQGDSGNTIYF
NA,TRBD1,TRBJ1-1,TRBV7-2,TGTGCCAGCAGCGTAGGCGGGACAGGGTTCCCTGAAGCTTTCTTT,CASSVGGTGFPEAFF
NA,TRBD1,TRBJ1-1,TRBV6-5,TGTGCCAGCAGTCCAGGAGAGACAGGGACAGCCGAAGCTTTCTTT,CASSPGETGTAEAFF
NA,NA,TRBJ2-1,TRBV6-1,TGTGCCAGCAGTGGAGGGGGGGAACCATACAATGAGCAGTTCTTC,CASSGGGEPYNEQFF
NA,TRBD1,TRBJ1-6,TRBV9,TGTGCCAGCAGCCCTGGACAGGGTGGGTCCCTCCACTTT,CASSPGQGGSLHF
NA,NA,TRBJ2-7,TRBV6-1,TGTGCCAGCAGTGGCAACCTTGACGGGGTAACCTTCTCCTACGAGCAGTACTTC,CASSGNLDGVTFSYEQYF
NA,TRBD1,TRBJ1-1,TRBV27,TGTGCCAGCAGTATAGCGAAGTCCCGGGACAGGGAGTCAGCTTTCTTT,CASSIAKSRDRESAFF
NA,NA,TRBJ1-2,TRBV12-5,TGTGCTAGTGCTCCGCAAGGGGGGGACCTCTATGGCTACACCTTC,CASAPQGGDLYGYTF
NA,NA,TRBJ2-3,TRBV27,TGTGCCAGCAGTTCCGCTCGGACTGGAGATACGCAGTATTTT,CASSSARTGDTQYF
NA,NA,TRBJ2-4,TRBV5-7,TGTGCCAGCAGCTCAAAGCGGTCCAGGGGTATTGTCAAAAACATTCAGTACTTC,CASSSKRSRGIVKNIQYF